This paragraph reports one T cell receptor beta chain. Its antigen is as yet unknown. These data belong to a study of identical twins. Findings and limits, study-wide: Twins shared beta out-of-frame sequences in excess, but this excess was weaker. Twin sharing of out-of-frame TCR alpha was underestimated by models in monozygotic pairs.

A single record per CDR3 protein comes from TCRdb applying MiXCR to the 5' RACE reads. The sample has 500,000 to 550,000 distinct CDR3 sequences; more than 20% are singletons. The sample was also linked to a second study, of yellow fever vaccine responses in identical twins.

The receptor comes from a woman in her late teens or twenties in good health. Sequenced input: CD4+ T cells sorted from blood.

CDR3 residues: CSVADRDQAYEQYF. The CDR3, as DNA: TGCAGCGTTGCTGACCGGGACCAAGCCTACGAGCAGTACTTC. The chain has TRBV29-1 and TRBJ2-7; D may match TRBD1 or TRBD2 (5 bases each). This CDR3 contains 14 residues. Germline values: CDR1 SQVTM, CDR2 ANQGSEA. V was pared by 4 bases and J by 2 bases, with 15 bases between.